The source of this TCR beta chain is a study of vaccination and CD4 T cells after COVID-19 (dated by TCRdb to between 2022 and 2023). Describing the broader study: Convalescent patients had a positive SARS-CoV-2 result on nasal swab PCR, and of these patients, nine had mild disease and one had severe disease. Six males and four females were included in the convalescent cohort, with two Hispanic individuals, seven Caucasians, two Asians and one multiracial person represented. Participants received two doses of either the Pfizer-BioNTech BNT162b2 vaccine (n=8) or the Moderna mRNA-1273 vaccine (n=2). Post-COVID blood samples from convalescent patients were collected a median of around 110 days after diagnosis, with a range of roughly 30 to 170 days. Post-vaccine blood samples were obtained a median of approximately 70 days after the second vaccine dose, with a range of about 14 to 241 days. Culture stimuli were overlapping spike peptide pools from SARS-CoV-2 and from the common cold coronaviruses HCoV-NL63, HCoV-OC43 and HCoV-229E. Control cultures used a CEFX viral epitope pool as positive control, an HIV-1 Nef peptide pool as negative control, or no peptide. The spike-specific CD4+ TCR repertoire was compared before and after mRNA vaccination in ten to eleven COVID-19 convalescent patients and a few infection-naive healthy vaccine recipients.

The library relied on PCR. TCR sequencing of DNA from cultured CD4+ T cells used the Oncomine TCR Beta short-read assay at the Johns Hopkins FTIC core. The QIAamp micro DNA kit was used to extract genomic DNA from the cultured CD4+ T cells. Oncomine TCR Beta libraries from cultured CD4+ T cells were pooled with unique dual indexes and sequenced on an Illumina iSeq 100. The original pipeline was this. Non-productive sequences were removed, and CDR3s not starting with C, not ending with F or W, or shorter than 7 amino acids were discarded. Antigen-specific clonotypes were identified using the MANAFEST web application through comparison of peptide-stimulated wells with reference and other culture wells. To be called positive, a clone needed an FDR below 0.05, an odds ratio above 5, and a productive frequency above 0.1% in at least two of three replicate wells. A clonotype counted as cross-reactive if it showed significant expansion both in the SARS-CoV-2 spike wells and in at least one common cold coronavirus spike condition. Using R version 3.6.1, CDR3 homology was evaluated through Levenshtein distances (stringdist) along with unrooted phylogenetic trees (ape). TCRdb applied fastp at Q25 and MiXCR to the public reads, then kept only in-frame beta chains. A single entry per CDR3 protein holds the most common genes and DNA from its merged rows. These V and J calls rely on TCRdb rather than the paper's analysis. In all, the sample holds some 15,000 distinct CDR3 sequences, and under 25% of those were seen once. In total, the top ten clones hold nearly 15% of the sample.

Results the study describes overall, beyond this receptor: An increase in the median number of SARS-CoV-2-reactive clonotypes from 20 to 25 after infection to approximately 41 after vaccination was observed, but the change was not found to be significant. Only a relatively small number of convalescent patients were included in the study, and early timepoints following natural infection were not analyzed. In convalescent patients, a median roughly 83% of post-vaccine SARS-CoV-2-reactive clones were detected only after vaccination, and vaccine-specific priming was suggested by this finding. Nearly all vaccine-specific clones in convalescent patients (304 of 307) were mono-reactive for SARS-CoV-2 spike rather than cross-reactive with common cold coronaviruses.

This clonotype is labeled medium-sized (0.01 to 0.1%). The specificity of this receptor is unknown. The input lacks base qualities; no much larger clone sits a single base away. V gives up 1 base and J gives up 5 bases, and the segment between their germline ends measures 18 bases. CDR1 and CDR2 are drawn from the germline V gene (reference sequence): DFQATT, SNEGSKA. From the cysteine through the phenylalanine, the CDR3 covers 17 amino acids. Only the CDR3 part of the read is kept: 51 bases, read in frame from the first base. According to the study, the label for this sample's treatment or condition signals: approximately nine-day PBMC culture with coronavirus spike peptide pools or control peptides (ViraFEST assay). The ViraFEST assay was used in the study, in which antigen-specific T cells were expanded with peptide pools and expanded clonotypes were subsequently identified by TCR sequencing. The convalescent patients' positive SARS-CoV-2 PCR tests fell between March and December 2020, which was before the Alpha, Beta and Delta variants emerged in the United States. Each well held around 1.9 million PBMCs cultured with roughly 10 ug/ml peptide pools in IMDM containing roughly 5% human AB serum and roughly 9 IU/ml IL-2. On days 3 and 7, half of the culture medium was replaced with fresh IL-2-containing medium. CD4+ T cells were isolated after 10 days of culture through negative selection using the EasySep CD4+ T cell isolation kit. PBMCs were separated from whole blood using Ficoll-Paque Plus gradient centrifugation and then either used fresh or cryopreserved at -140C. In general, triplicate wells were set up for every culture condition.

The chain is assembled from TRBV20-1 and TRBJ1-6; the D gene is perhaps TRBD1, from 5 matching bases. The sequence was collected from a human donor with COVID-19. Sequences were obtained from cultured CD4+ T cells from blood. The nucleotide sequence reads TGCAGTGCTAGAGGCCCAGCGACTGGGGCCCATAATTCACCCCTCCACTTT. The encoded protein is CSARGPATGAHNSPLHF.